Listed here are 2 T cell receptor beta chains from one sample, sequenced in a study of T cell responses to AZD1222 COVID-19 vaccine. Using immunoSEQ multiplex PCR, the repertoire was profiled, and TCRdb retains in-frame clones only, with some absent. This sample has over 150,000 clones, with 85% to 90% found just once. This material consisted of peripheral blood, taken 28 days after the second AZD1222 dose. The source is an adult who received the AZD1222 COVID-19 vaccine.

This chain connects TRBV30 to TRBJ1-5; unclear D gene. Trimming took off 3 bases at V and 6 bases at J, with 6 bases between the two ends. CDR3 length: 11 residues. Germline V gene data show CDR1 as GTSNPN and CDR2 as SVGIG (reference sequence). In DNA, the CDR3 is TGTGCCTGGAGGGGTTGTCAGCCCCAGCATTTT. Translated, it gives CAWRGCQPQHF.

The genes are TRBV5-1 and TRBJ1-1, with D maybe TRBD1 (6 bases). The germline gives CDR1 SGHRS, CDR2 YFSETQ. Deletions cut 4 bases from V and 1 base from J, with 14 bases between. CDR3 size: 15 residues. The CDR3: CASSPDRPKNTEAFF. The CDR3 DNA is TGCGCCAGCAGCCCCGACAGGCCAAAGAACACTGAAGCTTTCTTT. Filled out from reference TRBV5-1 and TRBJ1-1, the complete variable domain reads KAGVTQTPRYLIKTRGQQVTLSCSPISGHRSVSWYQQTPGQGLQFLFEYFSETQRNKGNFPGRFSGRQFSNSRSEMNVSTLELGDSALYLCASSPDRPKNTEAFFGQGTRLTVV.